These 12 T cell receptor beta chains were sequenced from one sample in a study of blood T cell repertoires in COVID-19. The table came from immunoSEQ multiplex PCR; TCRdb's copy has only in-frame clones and leaves some out. This sample has some 180,000 clones, with around four fifths found just once. Source material: peripheral blood. These receptors were obtained from a woman of 80 years or more with COVID-19, enrolled during active disease.

This chain links TRBV4-1 with TRBJ2-1; 11 positions agree with TRBD2. J gave up 4 bases and V 0 bases, and 8 bases lay outside the gene matches. Germline lookup yields CDR1 MGHRA and CDR2 YSYEKL. There are 18 residues in the CDR3. CDR3 region: CASSQDSASGRKYNEQFF. CDR3 bases: TGCGCCAGCAGCCAAGATAGTGCTAGCGGGAGGAAATACAATGAGCAGTTCTTC.

This sequence joins TRBV19 and TRBJ1-6; 7 bases map to TRBD1. CDR1 is LNHDA, CDR2 SQIVND, per germline (reference sequence). V lost 4 bases, J lost 9 bases, and 15 bases stayed unmatched. CDR3 size: 17 residues. The CDR3 here is CASSRGQVASLGSPLHF. CDR3 nucleotides: TGTGCCAGTAGTAGAGGACAGGTAGCCTCCCTGGGTTCACCCCTCCACTTT.

In DNA form, the CDR3 reads TGTGCCAGCAGCGGTAGCGACTCCCAAGAGACCCAGTACTTC. Protein sequence: CASSGSDSQETQYF. The chain combines TRBV21-1 with TRBJ2-5; whether TRBD2, the table's D call, matches the DNA was not checked. TRBV21-1 is a documented pseudogene. This CDR3 is built from 14 residues.

The J gene is TRBJ2-5, the V gene TRBV5-5; no clear D gene. V gave up 6 bases and J gave up 0 bases, with 15 bases separating them. This CDR3 spans 15 amino acids. Germline CDR1 SGHKS, CDR2 YYEKEE (reference sequence). The CDR3 DNA reads as TGTGCCAGCACTCCCCAGGTCATGTACCAAGAGACCCAGTACTTC. Its translation is CASTPQVMYQETQYF.

The sample holds a few counts of this clone. The genes are TRBV7-9 and TRBJ1-1; D gene ambiguous. Germline-derived CDR1 and CDR2 are SEHNR and FQNEAQ (reference sequence). Trimming left V 2 bases short and J 1 base short, with 8 bases between. This CDR3 contains 14 residues. CDR3 DNA sequence: TGTGCCAGCAGCTTAACGGTTCCGAACACTGAAGCTTTCTTT. This sequence encodes CASSLTVPNTEAFF.

The chain joins TRBV4-1 to TRBJ1-2, with 9 bases fitting TRBD1. CDR3 length equals 17 residues. Germline V gives CDR1 MGHRA, CDR2 YSYEKL. V shed 5 bases, J shed 5 bases, and the junction held 15 bases outside the gene matches. CDR3 DNA sequence: TGCGCCAGCAGCAACCCCCCCAGGACAGGGGTCGTTTATGGCTACACCTTC. Its protein is CASSNPPRTGVVYGYTF.

The rearrangement links TRBV4-1 to TRBJ2-1; D is ambiguous. The germline V gene encodes CDR1 MGHRA and CDR2 YSYEKL. The V end was cut by 1 base, the J end by 0 bases, with 7 bases between. This CDR3 comprises 15 residues. CDR3 in DNA: TGCGCCAGCAGCCAAGGGTACACCTCCTACAATGAGCAGTTCTTC. Translated: CASSQGYTSYNEQFF.

This chain uses TRBV11-3 with TRBJ1-5; D not resolved. The CDR3 contains 18 residues. Germline V gives CDR1 SGHNT, CDR2 YENEEA. The ends were cut back, 4 bases at V and 1 base at J, with 20 bases in the middle. CDR3 DNA: TGTGCCAGCAGCTCCCGGGGAGGCGAGGCTCTAAGCAATCAGCCCCAGCATTTT. Encoded protein: CASSSRGGEALSNQPQHF.

This clone was observed a single time. The chain joins TRBV7-9 to TRBJ1-2; 10 bases fit TRBD1. Germline loops: CDR1 SEHNR, CDR2 FQNEAQ (reference sequence). The CDR3 extends over 16 amino acids. The junction had 13 bases not matched to a gene; V was cut back by 5 bases and J by 7 bases. The CDR3 loop is CASSPRLTGGVGGYTF. The CDR3 DNA is TGTGCCAGCAGCCCCCGATTGACAGGGGGCGTGGGTGGCTACACCTTC.

The DNA of the CDR3 is TGTGCCAGCTCTCACAGAGCCGGGACAGGGGTTGGCAATCAGCCCCAGCATTTT. It is translated as CASSHRAGTGVGNQPQHF. The rearrangement joins TRBV18 to TRBJ1-5, with 10 bases matching TRBD1. CDR1 and CDR2 from the germline V gene are KGHSH and LQKENI. J gave up 2 bases and V 6 bases, and 13 bases lay outside the gene matches. The CDR3 contains 18 residues. The complete variable domain, with remaining parts taken from reference TRBV18 and TRBJ1-5, reads NAGVMQNPRHLVRRRGQEARLRCSPMKGHSHVYWYRQLPEEGLKFMVYLQKENIIDESGMPKERFSAEFPKEGPSILRIQQVVRGDSAAYFCASSHRAGTGVGNQPQHFGDGTRLSIL.

The gene calls are TRBV30 and TRBJ2-5; D is possibly TRBD2 (5 bases). CDR3 size: 13 residues. Germline CDR1 GTSNPN, CDR2 SVGIG (reference sequence). The V end lost 0 bases, the J end lost 5 bases, and 10 bases lay between the germline ends. CDR3 sequence: CAWSVSGWETQYF. The CDR3 region has the DNA TGTGCCTGGAGTGTTTCGGGGTGGGAGACCCAGTACTTC.

This clone was picked up one time. This chain uses TRBV7-9 with TRBJ1-1; the D gene is possibly TRBD1 (5 bases). Trimming removed 5 bases from V and 0 bases from J, with 13 bases in between. CDR1 is SEHNR and CDR2 is FQNEAQ in the germline V gene (reference sequence). This CDR3 has 15 amino acids. The CDR3 region is CASSADGGLNTEAFF. The CDR3, as DNA: TGTGCCAGCAGCGCAGACGGGGGGTTGAACACTGAAGCTTTCTTT. Together with reference TRBV7-9 and TRBJ1-1, the CDR3 gives the full variable domain: DTGVSQNPRHKITKRGQNVTFRCDPISEHNRLYWYRQTLGQGPEFLTYFQNEAQLEKSRLLSDRFSAERPKGSFSTLEIQRTEQGDSAMYLCASSADGGLNTEAFFGQGTRLTVV.